This passage covers 17 T cell receptor beta chains from one sample sequenced in a study of CXCR3-negative and CXCR3-positive naive CD8 T cells. The authors made the TRB cDNA libraries by 5' RACE using UMI labels. Following a re-call of the 5' RACE reads, TCRdb has one entry per CDR3 protein and lacks DNA. This sample carries 100,000 to 150,000 distinct CDR3 sequences, with about 0.44% going to the ten biggest clones. The specimen was naive CXCR3- CD8+ T cells from blood. The subset here: CD45RO-CCR7+CD27+CD95- naive CD8+ T cells lacking CXCR3 (TNR3-). The receptor source for this set is a human donor in good health. Some clones in this sample may be carry-over from other donors' samples.

The rearrangement links TRBV15 to TRBJ2-7; checking the TCRdb D call of TRBD1 is not possible without DNA. CDR1 LNHNV and CDR2 YYDKDF come from the germline V gene (reference sequence). The CDR3 sequence is 15 residues long. CDR3 sequence reads: CATSRPGQGAYEQYF. The full variable domain, its missing parts supplied by reference TRBV15 and TRBJ2-7, is DAMVIQNPRYQVTQFGKPVTLSCSQTLNHNVMYWYQQKSSQAPKLLFHYYDKDFNNEADTPDNFQSRRPNTSFCFLDIRSPGLGDTAMYLCATSRPGQGAYEQYFGPGTRLTVT.

This chain uses TRBV7-9 with TRBJ2-1; TCRdb selects TRBD2, and the lack of DNA leaves this call unchecked. Germline CDR1 and CDR2: SEHNR and FQNEAQ (reference sequence). The CDR3 contains 15 residues. Here the CDR3 reads CASSRLAGGDNEQFF.

The gene calls are TRBV7-2 and TRBJ2-7; the TCRdb call, TRBD1, lacks DNA for checking. The CDR3 totals 14 residues. Per germline, CDR1 SGHTA and CDR2 FQGNSA. CDR3 region: CASSTTTGSYEQYF.

V gene TRBV13 combines with J gene TRBJ2-7; TCRdb picks TRBD1, but there is no DNA to check that call. Per germline, CDR1 PRHDT and CDR2 FYEKMQ (reference sequence). The CDR3 spans 14 residues. CDR3 protein: CASSSGTVSYEQYF.

This chain joins TRBV7-3 and TRBJ2-1; TCRdb proposes TRBD1, but this gene call is untestable without DNA. The CDR3 spans 14 residues. Germline CDR1 reads SGHTA; CDR2 reads FQGTGA. The CDR3 region is CASSLTGGLNEQFF.

This sequence joins TRBV12-3 or TRBV12-4 and TRBJ2-1. The CDR3 extends over 12 amino acids. CDR3 sequence: CASSLSYNEQFF.

The chain uses TRBV4-1 and TRBJ2-2; TCRdb outputs TRBD1, but without DNA this stays unchecked. The V gene's germline CDR1 is MGHRA and CDR2 YSYEKL. The CDR3 is made up of 14 amino acids. The CDR3 sequence is CASSQRGGTGELFF.

The chain carries TRBV2 and TRBJ2-3; there is no DNA to check the TCRdb D call of TRBD2. In germline, CDR1 is SNHLY, CDR2 FYNNEI. The length of the CDR3 is 16 residues. CDR3 amino acids: CASSPRTSGSADTQYF.

The chain couples TRBV27 to TRBJ2-7; no DNA is available, so the TRBD1 call from TCRdb remains unchecked. Germline assignment: CDR1 MNHEY and CDR2 SMNVEV (reference sequence). The CDR3 has 16 residues. The CDR3: CASSLLVGRGVVEQYF.

This sequence joins TRBV5-1 and TRBJ1-1. The CDR3 has 13 amino acids. Germline V CDR1 and CDR2: SGHRS, YFSETQ. The CDR3 region is CASYSPGGTEAFF.

This chain joins TRBV11-2 and TRBJ2-2. Germline loops: CDR1 SGHAT, CDR2 FQNNGV. This CDR3 comprises 17 residues. This CDR3 is CASSLVYGSGNTGELFF. Full variable domain (outside the CDR3, taken from reference TRBV11-2 and TRBJ2-2): EAGVAQSPRYKIIEKRQSVAFWCNPISGHATLYWYQQILGQGPKLLIQFQNNGVVDDSQLPKDRFSAERLKGVDSTLKIQPAKLEDSAVYLCASSLVYGSGNTGELFFGEGSRLTVL.

The V call is TRBV20-1, the J call TRBJ2-2; lacking DNA, the TRBD1 call made by TCRdb goes unchecked. The CDR3 sequence is 16 residues long. The V gene's germline CDR1 is DFQATT and CDR2 SNEGSKA (reference sequence). CDR3 sequence: CSASRAGTSNTGELFF.

The genes are TRBV20-1 and TRBJ2-1; TCRdb lists TRBD2, though no DNA is available to test this call. Germline assignment: CDR1 DFQATT and CDR2 SNEGSKA (reference sequence). This CDR3 comprises 16 residues. The CDR3 reads CSARDRTSGGASEQFF.

The chain links TRBV3-1 to TRBJ1-1; the D call from TCRdb, TRBD1, cannot be confirmed without DNA. This CDR3 is built from 11 residues. Germline values: CDR1 LGHDT, CDR2 YNNKEL (reference sequence). The CDR3 protein is CASGGAFEAFF.

This chain joins TRBV15 and TRBJ1-1; TCRdb's D call, TRBD1, is unchecked because there is no DNA. CDR3 length: 15 amino acids. Germline CDR1 reads LNHNV; CDR2 reads YYDKDF (reference sequence). This CDR3 is CATSREGSGGTEAFF.

The chain couples TRBV3-1 to TRBJ2-1; lacking DNA, the TRBD2 call made by TCRdb goes unchecked. There are 13 residues in the CDR3. CDR1 is LGHDT, CDR2 YNNKEL, per germline (reference sequence). The CDR3 loop is CASSQRLADEQFF.

The V and J genes are TRBV5-1 and TRBJ1-1; the D gene TCRdb calls, TRBD1, cannot be checked with no DNA. CDR1 and CDR2 from the germline V gene are SGHRS and YFSETQ. The CDR3 is made up of 14 amino acids. The CDR3 sequence is CASTHGTGNTEAFF.